The rows below give T cell receptor beta chains drawn from one sample of a study of T cells expressing NK-cell markers. No DNA is given; TCRdb re-called the 5' RACE reads and lists each CDR3 protein once. The sample totals about 160,000 distinct CDR3 sequences. The source material was blood T cells: a sorted CD56 or NKG2C T cell subset, CD4+ or CD8+ T cells, or bulk PBMC T cells (not recorded which). The receptor source for this set is a man between 18 and 69 years old in good health. CDR3s include the opening cysteine and the closing phenylalanine or tryptophan. Fields, in order: J gene, V gene, CDR3 protein.

>TRBJ2-1|TRBV5-4
CASSLQGRNEQFF
>TRBJ2-7|TRBV5-1
CASSLGLAGGLYEQYF
>TRBJ2-7|TRBV30
CAWSVGAREQYF
>TRBJ2-5|TRBV27
CASSSLIRLAGGEETQYF
>TRBJ2-7|TRBV7-6
CASSLVGGGQGRDEQYF
>TRBJ1-1|TRBV15
CATSRIPYRSGNTEAFF
>TRBJ2-3|TRBV12-3/TRBV12-4
CASSWTGTASTDTQYF
>TRBJ2-5|TRBV11-2
CASSSSGVETQYF
>TRBJ1-3|TRBV12-3/TRBV12-4
CASSEDRGLGNTIYF
>TRBJ2-5|TRBV4-1
CASSQALANRGETQYF
>TRBJ2-7|TRBV24-1
CATSDLRTYYEQYF
>TRBJ2-7|TRBV7-2
CASSYRRERDEQYF
>TRBJ2-1|TRBV15
CATKDRHNEQFF
>TRBJ1-1|TRBV2
CASSEGTGRLFGTEAFF
>TRBJ2-1|TRBV4-2
CASSQDSAGPVEQFF
>TRBJ2-7|TRBV5-4
CASSPSPSYEQYF
>TRBJ2-1|TRBV5-1
CASKLAGGVNEQFF
>TRBJ2-3|TRBV28
CASSHPVATGRTDTQYF
>TRBJ2-7|TRBV7-8
CASSLVLAGGYEQYF
>TRBJ2-5|TRBV5-4
CASSLRQNQETQYF
>TRBJ1-2|TRBV4-1
CASSLTNREGGYTF
>TRBJ1-2|TRBV2
CASSAGRAAFYGYTF
>TRBJ2-5|TRBV3-1
CASSPRTSAEPETQYF
>TRBJ2-3|TRBV4-1
CASSPGGWGTDTQYF
>TRBJ1-5|TRBV15
CATSRDRTGGNQPQHF
>TRBJ1-2|TRBV2
CATERTGRRYTF
>TRBJ2-5|TRBV28
CASSFPSDSQETQYF
>TRBJ2-7|TRBV5-1
CASSYTPDRGDEQYF
>TRBJ2-3|TRBV6-2/TRBV6-3
CASGIAGLQLMHTDTQYF
>TRBJ1-6|TRBV5-1
CASSLGTGGNSPLHF
>TRBJ1-3|TRBV27
CASSPLTGGAGNTIYF
>TRBJ2-1|TRBV12-3/TRBV12-4
CASTTGQGVYEQFF
>TRBJ2-5|TRBV14
CASSQEGTDETQYF
>TRBJ2-1|TRBV11-1
CASSYSPLSTSGGANEQFF
>TRBJ2-7|TRBV29-1
CSVVSRENSYEQYF
>TRBJ1-1|TRBV20-1
CSARALGGAGMAFF
>TRBJ2-7|TRBV5-5
CASSWTGTGDLEQYF
>TRBJ1-1|TRBV29-1
CSVVEGLGMNTEAFF
>TRBJ2-2|TRBV2
CASSEWFGRTNTGELFF
>TRBJ2-1|TRBV7-9
CASVWGRDNEQFF
>TRBJ1-6|TRBV13
CASSLGSPIYNSPLHF
>TRBJ2-7|TRBV3-1
CASSHVYMGDYEQYF
>TRBJ1-4|TRBV7-8
CASSPGAGTSGEKLFF
>TRBJ2-1|TRBV15
CATSRDLASHEQFF
>TRBJ2-2|TRBV12-3/TRBV12-4
CASTGWSGELFF
>TRBJ2-1|TRBV9
CARSGTGLNEQFF
>TRBJ1-6|TRBV3-1
CASSQERGQGPSPLHF
>TRBJ2-1|TRBV3-1
CASSPSMGGVGNEQFF
>TRBJ1-5|TRBV7-9
CASSPGRGDQPQHF
>TRBJ1-2|TRBV15
CATSRDRGLNYGYTF
>TRBJ2-5|TRBV10-3
CAISESGGLGETQYF
>TRBJ2-1|TRBV9
CASSVRGAFTYNEQFF
>TRBJ2-5|TRBV11-2
CASSPSMRHRGQTQYF
>TRBJ2-1|TRBV20-1
CSALTYDSYPRKSYNEQFF
>TRBJ2-7|TRBV6-5
CASSYSGRDEQYF
>TRBJ2-7|TRBV2
CASSDQGTYEQYF
>TRBJ2-3|TRBV29-1
CSVEDQVLAGGQTDTQYF
>TRBJ2-7|TRBV11-1
CASSFGGLLPYEQYF